The entry below gives a single T cell receptor beta chain sequence along with its context. This clone was detected only once. Its antigen target is currently unknown. It has no much larger one-base neighbor in the sample; base qualities were not kept. The germline V gene sets CDR1 to LGHNT and CDR2 to FRNRAP. V is pared back by 0 bases and J by 0 bases, with 15 bases lying between the germline termini. From cysteine to phenylalanine, the CDR3 is 18 amino acids long. Solely the CDR3 DNA is kept, with 54 bases framed from the first base. The collaborating institutions used their own protocols to collect whole blood in K2EDTA tubes. Collaborator samples were shipped for TCRbeta analysis as frozen whole blood, isolated PBMCs, or DNA extracted from either sample type. This sample is part of a study of blood T cell repertoires in COVID-19 (TCRdb year 2020). Turning to the overall study: Samples from collaborators originated in the United States, Italy and Spain and spanned both the acute and convalescent phases of COVID-19. The repertoires were released in a freely available public database meant as a resource for research on the immune response to SARS-CoV-2. Subjects who had been exposed to COVID-19, were actively infected with it, or had recovered from it provided the deeply sampled blood TCRbeta repertoires that made up the dataset. Samples were obtained from the ongoing ImmuneRACE study (first 160 participants) and from 1,254 subjects provided by 6 global collaborators. The prospective study material was composed of cDNA or gDNA derived from T cells, B-cell-depleted T cells, or PBMCs. Sample metadata almost always included a de-identified subject ID, COVID-19 status, age in years and sex. Where available, HLA class I and class II types were taken from metadata supplied by the sample provider and were not determined by assay-based typing. Study-level results and caveats: Clinical and demographic metadata were provided uncurated, with the amount varying by source and participant.

TCRbeta CDR3 regions were amplified from genomic DNA using the immunoSEQ Assay, a bias-controlled multiplex PCR. The published analysis was carried out like this. The number of nucleated cells in each sample was estimated by amplification of reference gene primers within the assay. To quantify the absolute abundance of each unique TCRbeta CDR3 rearrangement, sequence reads were collapsed and filtered. Productive Simpson clonality was computed per sample as the square root of Simpson's diversity index over productive rearrangements. TCRdb re-hosts the immuneACCESS table, in-frame sequences only. Its copies lack some clones; in the studies checked, an unresolved V gene accounts for under half of them, and the cause for the rest is not known. The V and J calls and clone size come from that table; D and trimming were worked out from the DNA. The sample table holds 93,000 or so clones, of which roughly 90% were seen once. The ten largest clones represent approximately 3.5% of the sample.

Material: peripheral blood. The V and J segments used are TRBV12-5 and TRBJ2-1; perhaps TRBD2 is the D gene, with 6 bases matching. This receptor was taken from a woman aged 55 to 70 with acute or convalescent COVID-19. The DNA is TGTGCTAGTGGTTTGGTACCGAGCGGGCCGAGCTCCTACAATGAGCAGTTCTTC. Translated, it reads CASGLVPSGPSSYNEQFF.